The 23 T cell receptor beta chains below were found in one sample sequenced in a study of blood T cell repertoires in COVID-19. Profiling relied on immunoSEQ multiplex PCR, and the TCRdb table lists in-frame clones only, not all of them. The data contain around 140,000 clones, 75% to 90% of them singletons. Input material: PBMCs or T cells enriched from blood (not recorded which). The source of these receptors is a man aged 60 to 75 who had recovered from COVID-19.

This clone is a singleton in its sample. The chain carries TRBV2 and TRBJ2-1; no clear D. This CDR3 comprises 14 residues. The germline V gene encodes CDR1 SNHLY and CDR2 FYNNEI. V lost 2 bases, J lost 8 bases, and 13 bases lay in between. CDR3 protein: CASSEMGRPDEQFF. CDR3 bases: TGTGCCAGCAGTGAAATGGGCCGCCCGGATGAGCAGTTCTTC.

The chain links TRBV28 to TRBJ2-7; 9 positions agree with TRBD1. CDR1 is MDHEN and CDR2 is SYDVKM in the germline V gene. CDR3 length: 16 amino acids. Trimming removed 6 bases from V and 5 bases from J; junction bases left unmatched: 14. CDR3 bases: TGTGCCAGCAGGCCGGGGACAGGGCAGATTGGAGACGAGCAGTACTTC. This encodes CASRPGTGQIGDEQYF. Together with reference TRBV28 and TRBJ2-7, the CDR3 gives the full variable domain: DVKVTQSSRYLVKRTGEKVFLECVQDMDHENMFWYRQDPGLGLRLIYFSYDVKMKEKGDIPEGYSVSREKKERFSLILESASTNQTSMYLCASRPGTGQIGDEQYFGPGTRLTVT.

J is TRBJ2-1 and V is TRBV30; D is possibly TRBD2 (5 bases). The germline V gene encodes CDR1 GTSNPN and CDR2 SVGIG (reference sequence). V shed 5 bases and J shed 7 bases, with 12 bases lying between them. This CDR3 has 12 amino acids. CDR3 in DNA: TGTGCCTGGGACCCCGCGGGTAATGAGCAGTTCTTC. This encodes CAWDPAGNEQFF.

This clone was seen more than once but under ten times. This chain uses TRBV10-3 with TRBJ2-3, with D possibly TRBD2 on 5 matching bases. V was pared by 4 bases and J by 2 bases, with 10 bases between. The V gene's germline CDR1 is ENHRY and CDR2 SYGVKD. The CDR3 is 14 amino acids. Written as DNA, the CDR3 is TGTGCCATCAGTGGGACTGCCTTCACAGATACGCAGTATTTT. As protein: CAISGTAFTDTQYF.

CDR3 sequence (DNA): TGTGCCAGCAGAAAAGACAGGGGTGATAAAGCTTTCTTT. Translation: CASRKDRGDKAFF. The V gene is TRBV11-3, the J gene TRBJ1-1, with TRBD1 matching over 8 bases. This CDR3 is built from 13 residues. Germline lookup yields CDR1 SGHNT and CDR2 YENEEA. The ends lost 6 bases at V and 9 bases at J; junction bases unmatched: 9.

This clone turned up a few times. This rearrangement joins TRBV10-3 to TRBJ1-1; the D gene is possibly TRBD1 (5 bases). Germline V gene sequence: CDR1 ENHRY, CDR2 SYGVKD. Deletions cut 6 bases from V and 3 bases from J, with 14 bases between. The CDR3 length is 14 residues. The CDR3, as DNA: TGTGCCATCAGGACCGGGACGGGGGACACTGAAGCTTTCTTT. Amino acid sequence: CAIRTGTGDTEAFF.

The chain joins TRBV5-5 to TRBJ1-2, with D possibly TRBD1 on 5 matching bases. The germline V and J ends were trimmed by 4 bases and 6 bases, with 19 bases remaining between them. The CDR3 loop spans 15 amino acids. Germline CDR1 is SGHKS and CDR2 is YYEKEE (reference sequence). The CDR3 DNA sequence: TGTGCCAGCAGCCTTGCGCCCGGGGGTGTAGATGGCTACACCTTC. Its translation is CASSLAPGGVDGYTF.

This chain uses TRBV29-1 with TRBJ2-3; 8 positions agree with TRBD2. Germline V gives CDR1 SQVTM, CDR2 ANQGSEA. J gave up 7 bases and V 7 bases, and 10 bases lay outside the gene matches. The CDR3 covers 13 residues. CDR3 region: CSAKRENFNTQYF. In DNA form, the CDR3 reads TGCAGCGCCAAGCGGGAGAATTTCAATACGCAGTATTTT.

This chain links TRBV3-1 (or the pseudogene TRBV3-2) with TRBJ1-4; unclear D gene. CDR1 and CDR2 (germline): LGHDT, YNNKEL (reference sequence). The CDR3 spans 14 residues. Trimming removed 2 bases at V and 4 bases at J, with 8 bases between. The CDR3 sequence is CASSQLGGNEKLFF. CDR3 nucleotide sequence: TGTGCCAGCAGCCAATTGGGAGGTAATGAAAAACTGTTTTTT.

This sequence joins TRBV13 and TRBJ2-5, with a weak D call TRBD1 (6 bases). The CDR3 loop spans 13 amino acids. Germline CDR1 PRHDT, CDR2 FYEKMQ (reference sequence). Trimming removed 2 bases at V and 2 bases at J, with 6 bases between. In nucleotides, the CDR3 is TGTGCCAGCAGCTTACAGGGGCAAGAGACCCAGTACTTC. Encoded protein: CASSLQGQETQYF.

The V call is TRBV27, the J call TRBJ2-1; TRBD2 aligns across 11 bases. J was trimmed by 6 bases and V by 4 bases; bases with no gene match: 8. Germline V CDR1 and CDR2: MNHEY, SMNVEV (reference sequence). The CDR3 runs to 16 residues. The CDR3 region has the DNA TGTGCCAGCAGTTCCCCCCTAGCGGGGGGTAGCAATGAGCAGTTCTTC. Translating it yields CASSSPLAGGSNEQFF.

This clone is a singleton in its sample. The chain joins TRBV6-5 to TRBJ2-7, with 7 positions matching TRBD1. The CDR3 covers 15 residues. V lost 10 bases to trimming and J lost 3 bases; unmatched junction nucleotides: 15. Germline CDR1 MNHEY, CDR2 SVGAGI. This chain's CDR3 is CATSRQGMGFYEQYF. The CDR3 DNA reads as TGTGCCACGTCGAGACAGGGCATGGGGTTCTACGAGCAGTACTTC.

V and J are TRBV7-9 and TRBJ1-2; the D is unclear. The germline V gene has CDR1 SEHNR and CDR2 FQNEAQ (reference sequence). Trimming left V 7 bases short and J 8 bases short, with 26 bases between. The CDR3 sequence is 16 residues long. In DNA form, the CDR3 reads TGTGCCAGCACCCCCCCTAAAGACGGCCGAGGTGGAGGCTACACCTTC. Its translation is CASTPPKDGRGGGYTF.

The genes are TRBV7-6 and TRBJ2-7; 10 bases match TRBD1. Germline CDR1 and CDR2: SGHVS and FNYEAQ. This CDR3 region has 16 residues. Trimming at V came to 0 bases and at J to 4 bases, leaving 6 bases not matched to a gene. In DNA, the CDR3 is TGTGCCAGCAGCTTAGCCGGGTGGACAGGGGGTTACGAGCAGTACTTC. Protein product: CASSLAGWTGGYEQYF. Using reference TRBV7-6 and TRBJ2-7 for the parts outside the CDR3, the full variable domain is GAGVSQSPRYKVTKRGQDVALRCDPISGHVSLYWYRQALGQGPEFLTYFNYEAQQDKSGLPNDRFSAERPEGSISTLTIQRTEQRDSAMYRCASSLAGWTGGYEQYFGPGTRLTVT.

The chain links TRBV6-5 to TRBJ1-2; 7 nucleotides line up with TRBD1. This CDR3 is 14 amino acids long. Germline lookup yields CDR1 MNHEY and CDR2 SVGAGI. After removal of 5 bases from V and 4 bases from J, the junction contained 7 bases not matched to a gene. CDR3 loop: CASSPDRVSYGYTF. CDR3 DNA sequence: TGTGCCAGCAGTCCTGACAGGGTTTCCTATGGCTACACCTTC.

CDR3 nucleotides: TGTGCCAGCTCACTGGACAGGGCGAGGAGCTCCTATAATTCACCCCTCCACTTT. Amino acids: CASSLDRARSSYNSPLHF. The chain has TRBV18 and TRBJ1-6; 8 bases are a match to TRBD1. After removal of 4 bases from V and 0 bases from J, the junction contained 8 bases not matched to a gene. The V gene's germline CDR1 is KGHSH and CDR2 LQKENI. The CDR3 totals 18 residues.

This clone was seen a handful of times. The gene calls are TRBV5-1 and TRBJ2-1; D possibly corresponds to TRBD2 (5 bases). Trimming left V 7 bases short and J 8 bases short, with 19 bases between. The CDR3 is 14 amino acids. CDR1 and CDR2 from the germline V gene are SGHRS and YFSETQ. The CDR3 reads CASQNGVDGHEQFF. The CDR3, as DNA: TGCGCCAGCCAAAACGGGGTTGATGGCCATGAGCAGTTCTTC.

This chain joins TRBV4-1 and TRBJ2-7; possible D gene TRBD2, 5 bases. The CDR3 loop spans 12 amino acids. Between the trimmed V and J ends, which lost 2 bases and 7 bases, there was a span of 9 bases. Germline V lookup: CDR1 MGHRA, CDR2 YSYEKL. The CDR3 is CASSQNGGEQYF. CDR3 in DNA: TGCGCCAGCAGCCAAAATGGCGGGGAGCAGTACTTC.

The chain is built from TRBV10-1 and TRBJ2-7; the D is unclear. The CDR3 is 11 residues long. V dropped 5 bases and J dropped 2 bases, with 4 bases sitting between them. Per the germline V gene, CDR1 is WNHNN and CDR2 is SYGVQD (reference sequence). The CDR3 DNA reads as TGCGCCAGCAGTCCAGCCTACGAGCAGTACTTC. It encodes CASSPAYEQYF.

The V call is TRBV6-5, the J call TRBJ1-2; TRBD1 matches at 7 bases. J lost 4 bases, V lost 2 bases, and 10 bases had no gene match. Germline V gene sequence: CDR1 MNHEY, CDR2 SVGAGI. The CDR3 has 16 amino acids. CDR3 in DNA: TGTGCCAGCAGTTACCCACTGCCGGGACAGCTCTATGGCTACACCTTC. Its translation: CASSYPLPGQLYGYTF.

This clone turned up a few times. The chain couples TRBV18 to TRBJ1-4; possible D gene TRBD1, 6 bases. Trimming removed 4 bases from V and 8 bases from J, with 20 bases in between. The CDR3 consists of 16 residues. Germline V lookup: CDR1 KGHSH, CDR2 LQKENI. CDR3 loop: CASSQGERGAGEKLFF. The CDR3 coding sequence is TGTGCCAGCTCACAAGGAGAACGGGGGGCTGGGGAAAAACTGTTTTTT. Together with reference TRBV18 and TRBJ1-4, the CDR3 gives the full variable domain: NAGVMQNPRHLVRRRGQEARLRCSPMKGHSHVYWYRQLPEEGLKFMVYLQKENIIDESGMPKERFSAEFPKEGPSILRIQQVVRGDSAAYFCASSQGERGAGEKLFFGSGTQLSVL.

The chain employs TRBV7-9 and TRBJ2-5; TRBD1 matches at 8 bases. This CDR3 has 13 residues. Looked up from germline, CDR1 is SEHNR and CDR2 is FQNEAQ (reference sequence). The trim removed 3 bases at V and 3 bases at J, leaving 0 bases unmatched. CDR3 nucleotides: TGTGCCAGCAGCTTGGACAGGGAAGAGACCCAGTACTTC. This codes for CASSLDREETQYF.

The chain has TRBV28 and TRBJ1-1; D is undetermined. Germline loops: CDR1 MDHEN, CDR2 SYDVKM. Trimming took off 8 bases at V and 1 base at J, with 8 bases between the two ends. The CDR3 has 12 residues. CDR3 DNA: TGTGCCAGCCTAGGAACGAACACTGAAGCTTTCTTT. Its translation is CASLGTNTEAFF.